The entry below describes one T cell receptor beta chain. The antigen this receptor binds is unknown. The sample holds no much larger clone one base away, and base qualities are not on file. This record belongs to a study of blood T cell repertoires in COVID-19 (dated by TCRdb to the early 2020s). Concerning the study at large: The collaborator samples originated in the United States, Italy and Spain and spanned the acute and convalescent phases of COVID-19. Where available, HLA class I and class II types were obtained from metadata supplied by the sample provider rather than from assay-based typing. The prospective study material was composed of cDNA or gDNA derived from T cells, B-cell-depleted T cells, or PBMCs. A de-identified subject ID, COVID-19 status, age in years and sex were almost always included in the sample metadata. The dataset comprised deeply sampled blood TCRbeta repertoires from subjects exposed to, actively infected with, or recovered from COVID-19. The samples were drawn from the first 160 participants of the ongoing ImmuneRACE study and from 950 to 1,500 subjects provided by 6 global collaborators. The repertoires were made available in a free public database intended to serve as a resource for research on the immune response to SARS-CoV-2. Findings and caveats that apply to the study as a whole: How much clinical and demographic metadata was included differed by source and by participant, and the metadata was provided uncurated.

The CDR3, from cysteine to phenylalanine, totals 15 residues. CDR3 DNA is the only sequence kept; it has 45 bases, read in frame from the first base. V loses 4 bases, J loses 5 bases, and the germline ends lie 17 bases apart. CDR1 and CDR2, per the germline V gene (reference sequence), are LNHDA and SQIVND. Participants in the prospective study were enrolled through a virtual design, were aged about 18 to 90 years, and lived in approximately 25 United States geographic areas. In the prospective study, participants were assigned to cohorts based on the clinical history participants reported in a screening survey and a study questionnaire. ImmuneRACE Cohort 3 recovered participants were defined by two consecutive negative NP/OP PCR tests, healthcare professional clearance, or symptom resolution. In the prospective study, whole blood, serum and a nasopharyngeal or oropharyngeal swab were collected from each participant by mobile phlebotomists. Participants in the prospective study had the option to provide additional blood draws and questionnaires over an approximately two-month period. Blood samples from the prospective study were shipped frozen or at room temperature prior to DNA extraction.

The immunoSEQ Assay, a bias-controlled multiplex PCR, was used to amplify TCRbeta CDR3 regions from genomic DNA. In the authors' own workflow: Within the assay, amplification of reference gene primers was used to estimate how many nucleated cells each sample contained. To quantify the absolute abundance of each unique TCRbeta CDR3 rearrangement, sequence reads were collapsed and filtered. Productive Simpson clonality was computed per sample as the square root of Simpson's diversity index over productive rearrangements. The immuneACCESS repertoire file appears here via TCRdb, limited to in-frame rearrangements. These files lack a portion of the clones; in checked studies, under half of the deficit traces to unresolved V genes, and the cause of the others is not known. That table furnishes V, J and clone size, whereas the DNA furnished D and trimming. The sample table holds about 240,000 clones, of which around 88% were seen once. The ten top clones hold 3.5% to 4.5% of the sample.

The sequenced material came from PBMCs or T cells enriched from blood (not recorded which). The sequence was obtained from a woman in her twenties or thirties who had recovered from COVID-19. The rearrangement joined TRBV19 to TRBJ2-5; the best D guess is TRBD2, with 6 bases matching. The sequenced DNA is TGTGCCAGTAGTACGGGACTCTTGAATTTGGAGACCCAGTACTTC. Protein translation: CASSTGLLNLETQYF.